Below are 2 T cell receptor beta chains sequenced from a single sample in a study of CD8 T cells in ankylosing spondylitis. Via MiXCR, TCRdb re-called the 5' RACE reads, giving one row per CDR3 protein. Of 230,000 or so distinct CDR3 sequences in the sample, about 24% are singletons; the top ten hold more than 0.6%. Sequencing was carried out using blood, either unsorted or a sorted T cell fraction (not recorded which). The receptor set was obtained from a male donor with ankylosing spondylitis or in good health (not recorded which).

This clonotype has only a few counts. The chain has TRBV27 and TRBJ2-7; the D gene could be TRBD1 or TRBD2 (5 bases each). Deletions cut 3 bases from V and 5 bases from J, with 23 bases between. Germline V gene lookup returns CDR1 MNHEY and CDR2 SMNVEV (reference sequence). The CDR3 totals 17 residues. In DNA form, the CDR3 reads TGTGCCAGCAGTTTTCGGGGCCTGGACCGACCCCTCCACGAGCAGTACTTC. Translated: CASSFRGLDRPLHEQYF.

The CDR3: CASSRTLAGGPISYEQYF. The CDR3 coding sequence is TGTGCCAGCAGCAGAACACTAGCGGGGGGGCCAATCTCCTACGAGCAGTACTTC. V is TRBV5-5 and J is TRBJ2-7; 13 bases are a match to TRBD2. The CDR3 is 18 amino acids. Germline trimming cut 4 bases from V and 0 bases from J; bases unmatched to any gene: 10. Germline loops: CDR1 SGHKS, CDR2 YYEKEE (reference sequence). The full variable domain, with the rest looked up from reference TRBV5-5 and TRBJ2-7, is DAGVTQSPTHLIKTRGQQVTLRCSPISGHKSVSWYQQVLGQGPQFIFQYYEKEERGRGNFPDRFSARQFPNYSSELNVNALLLGDSALYLCASSRTLAGGPISYEQYFGPGTRLTVT.